This T cell receptor (beta chain) comes out of a study of cytomegalovirus exposure and HLA in healthy donors. General study points: As immune exposure information, only CMV serostatus was available. Among the sequence variants, a highly shared cluster was likely an artifact of sequencing.

CDR3 length: 12 amino acids. CDR1 and CDR2 (germline): GTSNPN, SVGIG (reference sequence). Between the trimmed V and J ends, which lost 1 base and 4 bases, there was a span of 7 bases. As for this clone: Its antigen is unidentified.

The PCR had 60 Vbeta and 13 Jbeta primers. Repertoires were generated with immunoSEQ multiplex PCR, while TCRdb's copy carries only in-frame clones and drops some. The sample gives approximately 91,000 clones, roughly 86% of which show up once; under 13% is in the top ten. J is TRBJ1-2 and V is TRBV30; D call uncertain. Material for sequencing was PBMCs. This receptor was taken from a human donor in good health. CDR3 protein: CAWSGRSYGYTF. The CDR3 DNA reads TGTGCCTGGAGTGGGAGGTCCTATGGCTACACCTTC.